Following are 23 T cell receptor beta chains from one sample sequenced in a study of blood T cell repertoires in COVID-19. Here immunoSEQ multiplex PCR was the method, and the copy in TCRdb shows in-frame clones only, minus some. This table has about 55,000 clones, roughly four fifths appearing once. Sequenced sample: peripheral blood. Source of these receptors: a human donor in a cohort sampled during active or convalescent COVID-19.

This chain joins TRBV3-1 (or the pseudogene TRBV3-2) and TRBJ2-7; D is unresolved. This CDR3 is built from 13 residues. Germline loops: CDR1 LGHDT, CDR2 YNNKEL (reference sequence). The germline V and J ends were trimmed by 0 bases and 6 bases, with 9 bases remaining between them. The DNA for the CDR3 is TGTGCCAGCAGCCAAGATATTAGATCCGAGCAGTACTTC. It encodes CASSQDIRSEQYF.

This clone rates as medium-sized. This rearrangement joins TRBV6-5 to TRBJ1-6, with D tentatively TRBD1 (5 bases). Germline lookup yields CDR1 MNHEY and CDR2 SVGAGI. The ends were cut back, 2 bases at V and 6 bases at J, with 11 bases in the middle. This CDR3 is built from 15 residues. CDR3 nucleotide sequence: TGTGCCAGCAGTTACCTACGACAGTTTAATTCACCCCTCCACTTT. It translates to CASSYLRQFNSPLHF.

The chain's CDR3 is CATSDRVISGANVLTF. The CDR3, as DNA: TGTGCCACCTCCGACAGGGTAATCTCAGGGGCCAACGTCCTGACTTTC. V is TRBV19 and J is TRBJ2-6, with 7 bases aligning to TRBD1. Germline assignment: CDR1 LNHDA and CDR2 SQIVND (reference sequence). V lost 10 bases to trimming and J lost 4 bases; unmatched junction nucleotides: 13. The CDR3 extends over 16 amino acids.

V and J are TRBV30 and TRBJ1-6; the D is unclear. The length of the CDR3 is 13 residues. CDR1 and CDR2 (germline): GTSNPN, SVGIG (reference sequence). The V end was cut by 4 bases, the J end by 0 bases, with 4 bases between. The CDR3 sequence: CAWTSSYNSPLHF. Here the CDR3 DNA reads TGTGCCTGGACCAGCTCCTATAATTCACCCCTCCACTTT.

This chain links TRBV4-1 with TRBJ1-1, with TRBD1 identical over 9 bases. V lost 1 base to trimming and J lost 6 bases; unmatched junction nucleotides: 12. Germline V gives CDR1 MGHRA, CDR2 YSYEKL. This CDR3 comprises 17 residues. This CDR3 reads CASSQGRAQQGAAEAFF. DNA of the CDR3: TGCGCCAGCAGCCAAGGCCGGGCACAACAGGGGGCGGCTGAAGCTTTCTTT.

This clone appeared a few times. The chain carries TRBV19 and TRBJ1-5; TRBD1 is a possible D gene (5 bases). This CDR3 has 15 residues. The germline CDR1 and CDR2 sequences are LNHDA and SQIVND (reference sequence). Trimming stripped 0 bases from V and 5 bases from J, with 11 bases between. The CDR3 protein is CASSIDPQGYQPQHF. Written as DNA, the CDR3 is TGTGCCAGTAGTATAGACCCGCAGGGCTATCAGCCCCAGCATTTT.

V gene TRBV29-1 combines with J gene TRBJ1-2; D gene ambiguous. Germline CDR1 and CDR2: SQVTM and ANQGSEA. This CDR3 region has 13 residues. V lost 3 bases, J lost 0 bases, and 8 bases lay in between. The CDR3 nucleotides read TGCAGCGTTGAGCCTACCCCTAACTATGGCTACACCTTC. Residues: CSVEPTPNYGYTF.

In this sample, this clone turned up once. The V gene is TRBV2, the J gene TRBJ2-7; TRBD2 agrees at 13 bases. The CDR3 runs to 16 residues. With 6 bases clipped from V and 0 bases from J, the junction kept 5 bases outside the gene matches. Germline V gene data show CDR1 as SNHLY and CDR2 as FYNNEI. The CDR3 bases are TGTGCCAGCAGCCGGGGACTAGCGGGGTTCTCCTACGAGCAGTACTTC. Residues: CASSRGLAGFSYEQYF.

The rearrangement joins TRBV2 to TRBJ1-2; 8 nucleotides match TRBD1. CDR1 SNHLY and CDR2 FYNNEI come from the germline V gene. V was pared by 5 bases and J by 3 bases, with 8 bases of the junction left unmatched. The CDR3 is 15 residues long. The CDR3 spells CASSKGQGWDYGYTF. CDR3 coding DNA: TGTGCCAGCAGTAAAGGACAGGGATGGGACTATGGCTACACCTTC. The full variable domain, in which reference TRBV2 and TRBJ1-2 provide the parts outside the CDR3, is EPEVTQTPSHQVTQMGQEVILRCVPISNHLYFYWYRQILGQKVEFLVSFYNNEISEKSEIFDDQFSVERPDGSNFTLKIRSTKLEDSAMYFCASSKGQGWDYGYTFGSGTRLTVV.

This clone was recorded a few times. The rearrangement joins TRBV6-5 to TRBJ1-4; 7 nucleotides line up with TRBD1. In germline, CDR1 is MNHEY, CDR2 SVGAGI. The ends lost 4 bases at V and 7 bases at J; junction bases unmatched: 6. This CDR3 region has 14 residues. The CDR3 region is CASSSRQGTEKLFF. DNA of the CDR3: TGTGCCAGCAGTTCACGACAGGGAACTGAAAAACTGTTTTTT.

This clone was observed a handful of times. V and J are TRBV6-5 and TRBJ1-3; D ambiguous. The CDR3 is 13 amino acids. CDR1 and CDR2 (germline): MNHEY, SVGAGI. The V end lost 6 bases, the J end lost 1 base, and 7 bases lay between the germline ends. The chain's CDR3 is CASREPSGNTIYF. DNA of the CDR3: TGTGCCAGCAGAGAGCCATCTGGAAACACCATATATTTT.

The chain combines TRBV7-2 with TRBJ2-7; D might be TRBD1 (6 bases). The CDR3 is 11 amino acids. From germline, CDR1 is SGHTA and CDR2 FQGNSA. V gave up 5 bases and J gave up 6 bases, with 8 bases separating them. Here the CDR3 reads CASSGGVEQYF. The CDR3, as DNA: TGTGCCAGCAGCGGGGGCGTCGAGCAGTACTTC.

J is TRBJ2-3 and V is TRBV5-6, with 8 bases identical to TRBD1. CDR3 size: 14 residues. With V trimmed by 4 bases and J by 6 bases, 7 bases remained unmatched. Germline CDR1 and CDR2: SGHDT and YYEEEE. In DNA, the CDR3 is TGTGCCAGCAGCCTCGGACAGGGTGTTGATACGCAGTATTTT. Amino acids: CASSLGQGVDTQYF.

The rearrangement uses TRBV3-1 (or the pseudogene TRBV3-2) and TRBJ1-1; 7 bases fit TRBD1. After removal of 3 bases from V and 1 base from J, the junction contained 5 bases not matched to a gene. This CDR3 spans 15 amino acids. Looked up from germline, CDR1 is LGHDT and CDR2 is YNNKEL (reference sequence). CDR3 coding DNA: TGTGCCAGCAGCCAGGCCCAGGGGGGGAACACTGAAGCTTTCTTT. Translated: CASSQAQGGNTEAFF.

The chain combines TRBV6-6 with TRBJ1-2; D is uncertain. The CDR3 is 12 residues long. V was clipped by 5 bases and J by 1 base, with 5 bases between them. Germline V gene data show CDR1 as MNHNY and CDR2 as SVGAGI (reference sequence). The CDR3 sequence is CASSTSNYGYTF. The DNA of the CDR3 is TGTGCCAGCAGTACGAGTAACTATGGCTACACCTTC.

The chain joins TRBV11-2 to TRBJ1-2, with D perhaps matching TRBD1 (5 bases). The CDR3 length is 15 residues. Germline V CDR1 and CDR2: SGHAT, FQNNGV. Trimming cost V 0 bases and J 4 bases, with 12 bases left between them. Here the CDR3 DNA reads TGTGCCAGCAGCTTAGATACGGGGACTGCCTATGGCTACACCTTC. Its protein is CASSLDTGTAYGYTF.

The chain uses TRBV7-3 and TRBJ2-6, with D perhaps TRBD2 (6 bases). This CDR3 is 17 amino acids long. Germline-derived CDR1 and CDR2 are SGHTA and FQGTGA. Deletions cut 2 bases from V and 4 bases from J, with 15 bases between. This CDR3 reads CASSLQEGSVGANVLTF. The CDR3 coding sequence is TGTGCCAGCAGCTTACAGGAGGGGTCGGTCGGGGCCAACGTCCTGACTTTC. The full variable domain, in which reference TRBV7-3 and TRBJ2-6 provide the parts outside the CDR3, is GAGVSQTPSNKVTEKGKYVELRCDPISGHTALYWYRQSLGQGPEFLIYFQGTGAADDSGLPNDRFFAVRPEGSVSTLKIQRTERGDSAVYLCASSLQEGSVGANVLTFGAGSRLTVL.

The V call is TRBV6-5, the J call TRBJ1-4; 8 bases are a match to TRBD1. V shed 6 bases and J 8 bases; nucleotides not matched to a gene: 11. Germline CDR1 is MNHEY and CDR2 is SVGAGI. This CDR3 comprises 15 residues. The CDR3 sequence is CASRNTGGGGEKLFF. The CDR3 DNA sequence: TGTGCCAGCAGAAATACAGGGGGTGGTGGAGAAAAACTGTTTTTT.

This clone was counted between two and nine times. This rearrangement joins TRBV9 to TRBJ2-2, with a possible D match to TRBD1 (6 bases). The CDR3 runs to 15 residues. Trimming took 4 bases from V and 5 from J, leaving 15 bases between them. Per the germline V gene, CDR1 is SGDLS and CDR2 is YYNGEE. The CDR3 loop is CASSSQGQTTGELFF. CDR3 sequence (DNA): TGTGCCAGCAGCTCCCAGGGACAAACAACCGGGGAGCTGTTTTTT.

As for this clone: The same CDR3 is also encoded by other DNA sequences in this sample. The chain has TRBV5-1 and TRBJ2-5, with D unclear. The length of the CDR3 is 11 residues. Germline loops: CDR1 SGHRS, CDR2 YFSETQ. The V end lost 3 bases, the J end lost 2 bases, and 2 bases lay between the germline ends. The CDR3 DNA reads TGCGCCAGCAGCTCACAAGAGACCCAGTACTTC. Translating it yields CASSSQETQYF.

This clone has just one count. The V gene is TRBV19, the J gene TRBJ1-3; D is ambiguous. The V gene's germline CDR1 is LNHDA and CDR2 SQIVND (reference sequence). The CDR3 spans 13 residues. The V end lost 6 bases, the J end lost 4 bases, and 10 bases lay between the germline ends. The CDR3 is CASRLDGGNTIYF. The DNA for the CDR3 is TGTGCCAGTAGGCTCGACGGGGGAAACACCATATATTTT.

This clone has only one observation. This sequence joins TRBV5-1 and TRBJ1-2; 8 positions match TRBD1. Germline V gene lookup returns CDR1 SGHRS and CDR2 YFSETQ. V gave up 4 bases and J gave up 6 bases; unmatched junction bases: 8. CDR3 size: 14 residues. In DNA form, the CDR3 reads TGCGCCAGCAGCCCAGGACAGGGTGGAGATGGCTACACCTTC. It is translated as CASSPGQGGDGYTF.

The chain employs TRBV5-4 and TRBJ2-1; 8 nucleotides agree with TRBD1. J was trimmed by 2 bases and V by 1 base; bases with no gene match: 2. Germline CDR1 and CDR2: SGHNT and YYREEE (reference sequence). The CDR3 totals 15 residues. This CDR3 is CASSLSQGAYNEQFF. The CDR3 bases are TGTGCCAGCAGCTTGTCACAGGGGGCCTACAATGAGCAGTTCTTC.